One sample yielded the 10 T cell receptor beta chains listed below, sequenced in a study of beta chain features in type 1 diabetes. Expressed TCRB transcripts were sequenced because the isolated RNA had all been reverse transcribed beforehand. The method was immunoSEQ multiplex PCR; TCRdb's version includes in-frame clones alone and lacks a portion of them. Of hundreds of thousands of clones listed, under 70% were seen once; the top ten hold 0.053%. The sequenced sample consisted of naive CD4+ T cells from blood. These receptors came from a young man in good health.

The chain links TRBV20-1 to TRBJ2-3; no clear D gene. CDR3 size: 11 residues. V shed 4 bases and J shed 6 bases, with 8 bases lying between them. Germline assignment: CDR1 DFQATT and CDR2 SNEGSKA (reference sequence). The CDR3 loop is CSATFPDTQYF. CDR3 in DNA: TGCAGTGCTACCTTCCCGGATACGCAGTATTTT.

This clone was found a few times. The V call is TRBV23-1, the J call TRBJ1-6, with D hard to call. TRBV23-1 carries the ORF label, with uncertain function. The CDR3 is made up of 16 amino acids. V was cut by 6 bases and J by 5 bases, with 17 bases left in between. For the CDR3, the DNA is TGCGCCAGCAGAGGATTACAAGGCCGTGATAATTCACCCCTCCACTTT. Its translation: CASRGLQGRDNSPLHF.

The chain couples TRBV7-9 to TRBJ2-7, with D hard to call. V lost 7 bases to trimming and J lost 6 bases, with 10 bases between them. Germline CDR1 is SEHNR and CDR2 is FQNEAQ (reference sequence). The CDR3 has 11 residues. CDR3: CASNVAGEQYF. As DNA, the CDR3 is TGTGCCAGCAACGTCGCCGGCGAGCAGTACTTC. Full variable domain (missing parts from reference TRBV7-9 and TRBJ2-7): DTGVSQNPRHKITKRGQNVTFRCDPISEHNRLYWYRQTLGQGPEFLTYFQNEAQLEKSRLLSDRFSAERPKGSFSTLEIQRTEQGDSAMYLCASNVAGEQYFGPGTRLTVT.

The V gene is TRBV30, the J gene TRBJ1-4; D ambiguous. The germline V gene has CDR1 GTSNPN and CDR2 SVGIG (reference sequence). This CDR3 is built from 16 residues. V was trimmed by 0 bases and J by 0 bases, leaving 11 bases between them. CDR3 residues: CAWSVGGFATNEKLFF. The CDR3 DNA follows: TGTGCCTGGAGTGTCGGAGGATTCGCAACTAATGAAAAACTGTTTTTT.

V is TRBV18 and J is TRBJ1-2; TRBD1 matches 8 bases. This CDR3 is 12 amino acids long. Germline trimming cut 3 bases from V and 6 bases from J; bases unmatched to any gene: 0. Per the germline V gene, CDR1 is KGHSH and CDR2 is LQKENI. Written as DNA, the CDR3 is TGTGCCAGCTCACCGACAGGGGATGGCTACACCTTC. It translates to CASSPTGDGYTF.

The CDR3 region has the DNA TGTGCCTGGAGTCCATTGGGACTTGGCAATCAGCCCCAGCATTTT. As protein: CAWSPLGLGNQPQHF. The J gene is TRBJ1-5, the V gene TRBV30, with D possibly being TRBD1 (5 bases). In germline, CDR1 is GTSNPN, CDR2 SVGIG (reference sequence). The V and J ends lost 2 bases and 2 bases respectively, with 13 bases between them. The CDR3 is 15 residues long.

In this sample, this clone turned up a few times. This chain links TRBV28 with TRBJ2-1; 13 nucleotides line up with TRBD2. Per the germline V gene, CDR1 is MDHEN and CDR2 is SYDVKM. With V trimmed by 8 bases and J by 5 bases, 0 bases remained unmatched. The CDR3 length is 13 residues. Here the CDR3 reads CASGLAGDNEQFF. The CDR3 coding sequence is TGTGCCAGCGGACTAGCGGGAGACAATGAGCAGTTCTTC.

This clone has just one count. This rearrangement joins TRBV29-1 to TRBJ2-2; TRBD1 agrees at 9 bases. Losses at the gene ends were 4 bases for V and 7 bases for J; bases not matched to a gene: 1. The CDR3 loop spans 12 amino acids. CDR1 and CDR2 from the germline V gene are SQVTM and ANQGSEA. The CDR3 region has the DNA TGCAGCGTTGGGGACAGGGTCGGGGAGCTGTTTTTT. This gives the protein CSVGDRVGELFF.

CDR3 in amino acids: CSARVTGGNTIYF. CDR3 nucleotide sequence: TGCAGCGCCAGGGTTACAGGTGGAAACACCATATATTTT. The gene calls are TRBV29-1 and TRBJ1-3, with a weak D call TRBD1 (5 bases). The CDR3 sequence is 13 residues long. Per germline, CDR1 SQVTM and CDR2 ANQGSEA. V dropped 7 bases and J dropped 3 bases, with 13 bases sitting between them.

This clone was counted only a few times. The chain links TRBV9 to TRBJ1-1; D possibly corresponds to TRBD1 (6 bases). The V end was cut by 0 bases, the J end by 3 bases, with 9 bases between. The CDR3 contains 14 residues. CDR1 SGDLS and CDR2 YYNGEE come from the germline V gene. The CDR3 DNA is TGTGCCAGCAGCGTAGGACCAGGGGACACTGAAGCTTTCTTT. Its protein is CASSVGPGDTEAFF.